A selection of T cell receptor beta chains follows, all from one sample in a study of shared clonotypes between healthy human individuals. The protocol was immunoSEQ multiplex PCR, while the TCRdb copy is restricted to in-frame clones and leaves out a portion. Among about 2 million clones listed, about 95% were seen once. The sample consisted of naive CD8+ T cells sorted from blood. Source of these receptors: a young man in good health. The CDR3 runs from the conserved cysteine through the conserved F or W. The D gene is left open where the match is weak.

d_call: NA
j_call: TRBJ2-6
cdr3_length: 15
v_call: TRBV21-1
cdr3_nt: TGTGCCAGCAGCATCCAGGGCTCTGGGGCCAACGTCCTGACTTTC
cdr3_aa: CASSIQGSGANVLTF

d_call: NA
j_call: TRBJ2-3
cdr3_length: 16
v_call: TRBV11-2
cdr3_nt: TGTGCCAGCAGCGACTTCGTGACGGAAGGGACAGATACGCAGTATTTT
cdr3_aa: CASSDFVTEGTDTQYF

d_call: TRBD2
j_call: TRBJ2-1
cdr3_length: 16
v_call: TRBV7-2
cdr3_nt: TGTGCCAGCAGCTCCTTAGCGGGAGGGCCCTACAATGAGCAGTTCTTC
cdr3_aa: CASSSLAGGPYNEQFF

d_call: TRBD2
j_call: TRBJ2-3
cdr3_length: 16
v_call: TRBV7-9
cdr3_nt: TGTGCCAGCAGCAGAAGTGGGACTAGCGGCACAGATACGCAGTATTTT
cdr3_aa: CASSRSGTSGTDTQYF

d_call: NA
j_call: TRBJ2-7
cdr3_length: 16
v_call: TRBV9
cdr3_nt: TGTGCCAGCAGCGTAGGCGACAGCCCGTCATCCTACGAGCAGTACTTC
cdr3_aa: CASSVGDSPSSYEQYF

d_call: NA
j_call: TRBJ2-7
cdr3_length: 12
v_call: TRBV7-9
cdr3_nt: TGTGCCAGCAGCCTCAACAGCTACGAGCAGTACTTC
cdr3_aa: CASSLNSYEQYF

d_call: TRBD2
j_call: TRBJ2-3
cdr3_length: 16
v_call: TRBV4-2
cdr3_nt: TGTGCCAGCAGCCCTAGCGGTGGGGCGAGCACAGATACGCAGTATTTT
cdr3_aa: CASSPSGGASTDTQYF

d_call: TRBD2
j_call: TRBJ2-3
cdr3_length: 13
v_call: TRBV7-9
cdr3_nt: TGTGCCAGCAGCGACTCGACTAGCGGGGGGCAGTATTTT
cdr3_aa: CASSDSTSGGQYF

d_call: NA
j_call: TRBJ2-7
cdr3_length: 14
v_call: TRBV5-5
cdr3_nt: TGTGCCAGCAGCTTACAGGAGAACTCCTACGAGCAGTACTTC
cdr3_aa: CASSLQENSYEQYF

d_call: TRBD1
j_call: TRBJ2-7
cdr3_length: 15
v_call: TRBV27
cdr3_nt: TGTGCCAGCAATCCCTCGACAGGGGGCACCTACGAGCAGTACTTC
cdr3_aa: CASNPSTGGTYEQYF

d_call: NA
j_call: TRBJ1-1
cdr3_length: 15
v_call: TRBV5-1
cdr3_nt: TGCGCCAGCAGCTGGTACGGGCAGCTGAACACTGAAGCTTTCTTT
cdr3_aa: CASSWYGQLNTEAFF

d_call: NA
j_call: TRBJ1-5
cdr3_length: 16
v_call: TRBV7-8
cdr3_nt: TGTGCCAGCAGCTCCATAACGACCATAGAAGATCAGCCCCAGCATTTT
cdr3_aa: CASSSITTIEDQPQHF

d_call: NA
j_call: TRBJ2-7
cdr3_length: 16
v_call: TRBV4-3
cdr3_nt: TGCGCCAGCAGCCAAGGAGTGCGGGACTCGCCACTCGAGCAGTACTTC
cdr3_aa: CASSQGVRDSPLEQYF

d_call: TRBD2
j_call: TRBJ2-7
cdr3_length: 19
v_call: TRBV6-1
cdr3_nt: TGTGCCAGCAGTGTACAGGGTCCGGGACTAGCGTCCGACTCCTACGAGCAGTACTTC
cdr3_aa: CASSVQGPGLASDSYEQYF

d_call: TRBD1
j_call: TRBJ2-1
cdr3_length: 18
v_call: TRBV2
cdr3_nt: TGTGCCAGCAGTGAAGACACCCTACAGGGGGAACCCTACAATGAGCAGTTCTTC
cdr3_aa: CASSEDTLQGEPYNEQFF

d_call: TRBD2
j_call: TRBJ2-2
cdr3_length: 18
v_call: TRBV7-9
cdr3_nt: TGTGCCAGCAGCTCCCCCTCAGGAGCGGGAGACGGAACCGGGGAGCTGTTTTTT
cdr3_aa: CASSSPSGAGDGTGELFF

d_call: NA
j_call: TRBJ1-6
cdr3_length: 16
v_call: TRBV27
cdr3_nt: TGTGCCAGCAGTTTATCAGCAGGGGAATATAATTCACCCCTCCACTTT
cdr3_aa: CASSLSAGEYNSPLHF

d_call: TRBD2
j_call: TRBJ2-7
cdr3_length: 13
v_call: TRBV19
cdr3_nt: TGTGCCAGTAGTATATACGCGGGGGAGGAGCAGTACTTC
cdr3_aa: CASSIYAGEEQYF

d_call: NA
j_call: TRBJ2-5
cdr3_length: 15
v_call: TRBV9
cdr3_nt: TGTGCCAGCAGCCATAGGGGGGAACGAGAGGAGACCCAGTACTTC
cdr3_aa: CASSHRGEREETQYF

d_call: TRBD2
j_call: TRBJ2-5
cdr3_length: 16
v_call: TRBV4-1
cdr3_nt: TGCGCCAGCAGCCAACGACTAGCAGTCGATCAAGAGACCCAGTACTTC
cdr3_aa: CASSQRLAVDQETQYF

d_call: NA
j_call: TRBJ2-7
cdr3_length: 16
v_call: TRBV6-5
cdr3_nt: TGTGCCAGCAGTTACTCTGCGGGACAGTCCCCCTACGAGCAGTACTTC
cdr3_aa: CASSYSAGQSPYEQYF

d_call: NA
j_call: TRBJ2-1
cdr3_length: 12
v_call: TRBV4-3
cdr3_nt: TGCGCCAGCAGCCAAGATTTCACAGAGCAGTTCTTC
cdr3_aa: CASSQDFTEQFF

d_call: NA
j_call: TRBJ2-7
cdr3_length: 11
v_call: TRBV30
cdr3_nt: TGTGCCTGTGACGGGGGCTACGAGCAGTACTTC
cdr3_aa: CACDGGYEQYF

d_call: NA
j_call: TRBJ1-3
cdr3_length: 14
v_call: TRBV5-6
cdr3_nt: TGTGCCAGCAGCTTGGGGCAGGCCCCAAACACCATATATTTT
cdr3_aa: CASSLGQAPNTIYF